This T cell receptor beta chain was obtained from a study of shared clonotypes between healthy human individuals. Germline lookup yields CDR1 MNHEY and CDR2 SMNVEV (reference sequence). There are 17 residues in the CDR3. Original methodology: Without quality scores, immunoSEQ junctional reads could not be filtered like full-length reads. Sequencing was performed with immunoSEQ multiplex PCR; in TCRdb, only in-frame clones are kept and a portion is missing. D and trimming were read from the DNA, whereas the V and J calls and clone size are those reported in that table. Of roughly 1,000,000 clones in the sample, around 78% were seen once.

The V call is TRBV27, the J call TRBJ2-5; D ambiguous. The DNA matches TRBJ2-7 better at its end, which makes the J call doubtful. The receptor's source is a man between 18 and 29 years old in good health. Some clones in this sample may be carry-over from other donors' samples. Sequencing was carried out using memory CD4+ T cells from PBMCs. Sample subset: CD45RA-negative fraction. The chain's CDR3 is CASSFWNEETARDEQYF. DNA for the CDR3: TGTGCCAGCAGTTTTTGGAATGAGGAGACCGCCCGGGACGAGCAGTACTTC.